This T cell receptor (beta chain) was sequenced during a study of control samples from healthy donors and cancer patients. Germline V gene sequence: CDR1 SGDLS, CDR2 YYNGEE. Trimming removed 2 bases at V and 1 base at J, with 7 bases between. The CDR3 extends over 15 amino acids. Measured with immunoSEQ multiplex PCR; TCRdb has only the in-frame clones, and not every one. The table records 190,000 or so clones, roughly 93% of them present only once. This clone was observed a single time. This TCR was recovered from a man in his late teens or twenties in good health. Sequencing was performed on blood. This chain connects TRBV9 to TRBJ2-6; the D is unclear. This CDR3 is CASSVGMSGANVLTF. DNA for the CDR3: TGTGCCAGCAGCGTTGGGATGTCTGGGGCCAACGTCCTGACTTTC.